Listed below are T cell receptor beta chains from one sample, sequenced in a study of tumor and adjacent non-tumor tissue in lung cancer. TCRdb re-derived calls from the multiplex PCR reads in MiXCR, one entry per CDR3 protein. The table includes roughly 65,000 distinct CDR3 sequences, about 61% detected once. The sequencing sample was made of lung tumor tissue. Source of these receptors: a man aged 50 or older with non-small cell lung cancer. The CDR3 runs from the conserved cysteine through the conserved F or W. The order of the fields is J gene, V gene, CDR3 protein.

J gene: TRBJ2-3
V gene: TRBV7-9
CDR3 protein: CASSQRSGTDMQYF

J gene: TRBJ2-3
V gene: TRBV29-1
CDR3 protein: CSVEVRARGGDTQFF

J gene: TRBJ2-7
V gene: TRBV5-1
CDR3 protein: CASSSSTGTGGNEQYF

J gene: TRBJ2-3
V gene: TRBV7-9
CDR3 protein: CASSLARASDTDTQYF

J gene: TRBJ2-5
V gene: TRBV10-3
CDR3 protein: CAISEGDRQETQYF

J gene: TRBJ1-4
V gene: TRBV29-1
CDR3 protein: CSVAATNEKLFF

J gene: TRBJ2-2
V gene: TRBV5-6
CDR3 protein: CASSLDRVLGELFF

J gene: TRBJ1-2
V gene: TRBV20-1
CDR3 protein: CSARVGTGGADYGYTF

J gene: TRBJ1-2
V gene: TRBV30
CDR3 protein: CAWRGTGLYGYTF

J gene: TRBJ2-6
V gene: TRBV6-1
CDR3 protein: CASNPLAVNSGANVLTF

J gene: TRBJ1-6
V gene: TRBV5-6
CDR3 protein: CASSPRDRVGITYSPLQF

J gene: TRBJ1-1
V gene: TRBV2
CDR3 protein: CASSLRVLNIEAFF

J gene: TRBJ1-5
V gene: TRBV6-5
CDR3 protein: CASSYGYNQSQHF

J gene: TRBJ2-1
V gene: TRBV11-2
CDR3 protein: CASSLGPLAGRNEQFF

J gene: TRBJ2-5
V gene: TRBV5-1
CDR3 protein: CASSFTSGTYQETQYF

J gene: TRBJ2-1
V gene: TRBV14
CDR3 protein: CASSLLAEYSYNEQFF

J gene: TRBJ2-1
V gene: TRBV4-2
CDR3 protein: CASSQEGKSSYNEQFF

J gene: TRBJ2-7
V gene: TRBV12-3/TRBV12-4
CDR3 protein: CASILSSTSGTVYEQYF

J gene: TRBJ2-3
V gene: TRBV11-3
CDR3 protein: CASSQGTSGGFADTQYF

J gene: TRBJ1-6
V gene: TRBV7-9
CDR3 protein: CASSLQVGTERSSPLHF

J gene: TRBJ2-7
V gene: TRBV28
CDR3 protein: CVSSPTSVTYEQYF

J gene: TRBJ2-5
V gene: TRBV4-1
CDR3 protein: CGSSQDPTGRGETQYF

J gene: TRBJ2-1
V gene: TRBV28
CDR3 protein: CTSSFSGYEQFF

J gene: TRBJ2-3
V gene: TRBV5-1
CDR3 protein: CASSLRDRDTQYF

J gene: TRBJ2-7
V gene: TRBV6-1
CDR3 protein: CASSGRQGRDEQYF

J gene: TRBJ2-3
V gene: TRBV5-5
CDR3 protein: CTSNPLLTGITGTQYF

J gene: TRBJ2-7
V gene: TRBV12-3/TRBV12-4
CDR3 protein: CASTPTPTSSSYEQYF

J gene: TRBJ2-7
V gene: TRBV6-6
CDR3 protein: CTSRGLEGEQYF

J gene: TRBJ2-7
V gene: TRBV19
CDR3 protein: CASSNIGTGSLEQYF

J gene: TRBJ2-3
V gene: TRBV12-3/TRBV12-4
CDR3 protein: CATTLAVPDTQYF

J gene: TRBJ2-3
V gene: TRBV10-3
CDR3 protein: CAISGFVRGRSTDTQYF

J gene: TRBJ1-5
V gene: TRBV20-1
CDR3 protein: CSARDFPGQPQHF

J gene: TRBJ2-2
V gene: TRBV5-1
CDR3 protein: CASSPRGDGTGELFF

J gene: TRBJ2-2
V gene: TRBV10-3
CDR3 protein: CAISEGGSRPTNTWELFF

J gene: TRBJ2-3
V gene: TRBV11-3
CDR3 protein: CVSSVGTSGRDDTQYF

J gene: TRBJ2-1
V gene: TRBV11-1
CDR3 protein: CARSLERIDNEEFF

J gene: TRBJ1-6
V gene: TRBV6-1
CDR3 protein: CVISAWTPNSPLHF

J gene: TRBJ2-3
V gene: TRBV6-5
CDR3 protein: CASSYSRGRGADTQYF

J gene: TRBJ2-2
V gene: TRBV6-5
CDR3 protein: CASSFTGLSPGELFF

J gene: TRBJ2-3
V gene: TRBV30
CDR3 protein: CAWERTGGSTQYF

J gene: TRBJ2-3
V gene: TRBV4-1
CDR3 protein: CASSQDPWGRGGSDSQYF

J gene: TRBJ1-6
V gene: TRBV11-2
CDR3 protein: CASSFTSDSLLHF

J gene: TRBJ2-2
V gene: TRBV10-1
CDR3 protein: CAGAKGFNTGELVF

J gene: TRBJ1-1
V gene: TRBV12-3/TRBV12-4
CDR3 protein: CASSLGTEAFF

J gene: TRBJ2-3
V gene: TRBV6-1
CDR3 protein: CASSDGVLVDTQYF

J gene: TRBJ2-2
V gene: TRBV7-2
CDR3 protein: CVSSPGPNTGELFF

J gene: TRBJ2-5
V gene: TRBV5-1
CDR3 protein: CASRRAVQETQYF